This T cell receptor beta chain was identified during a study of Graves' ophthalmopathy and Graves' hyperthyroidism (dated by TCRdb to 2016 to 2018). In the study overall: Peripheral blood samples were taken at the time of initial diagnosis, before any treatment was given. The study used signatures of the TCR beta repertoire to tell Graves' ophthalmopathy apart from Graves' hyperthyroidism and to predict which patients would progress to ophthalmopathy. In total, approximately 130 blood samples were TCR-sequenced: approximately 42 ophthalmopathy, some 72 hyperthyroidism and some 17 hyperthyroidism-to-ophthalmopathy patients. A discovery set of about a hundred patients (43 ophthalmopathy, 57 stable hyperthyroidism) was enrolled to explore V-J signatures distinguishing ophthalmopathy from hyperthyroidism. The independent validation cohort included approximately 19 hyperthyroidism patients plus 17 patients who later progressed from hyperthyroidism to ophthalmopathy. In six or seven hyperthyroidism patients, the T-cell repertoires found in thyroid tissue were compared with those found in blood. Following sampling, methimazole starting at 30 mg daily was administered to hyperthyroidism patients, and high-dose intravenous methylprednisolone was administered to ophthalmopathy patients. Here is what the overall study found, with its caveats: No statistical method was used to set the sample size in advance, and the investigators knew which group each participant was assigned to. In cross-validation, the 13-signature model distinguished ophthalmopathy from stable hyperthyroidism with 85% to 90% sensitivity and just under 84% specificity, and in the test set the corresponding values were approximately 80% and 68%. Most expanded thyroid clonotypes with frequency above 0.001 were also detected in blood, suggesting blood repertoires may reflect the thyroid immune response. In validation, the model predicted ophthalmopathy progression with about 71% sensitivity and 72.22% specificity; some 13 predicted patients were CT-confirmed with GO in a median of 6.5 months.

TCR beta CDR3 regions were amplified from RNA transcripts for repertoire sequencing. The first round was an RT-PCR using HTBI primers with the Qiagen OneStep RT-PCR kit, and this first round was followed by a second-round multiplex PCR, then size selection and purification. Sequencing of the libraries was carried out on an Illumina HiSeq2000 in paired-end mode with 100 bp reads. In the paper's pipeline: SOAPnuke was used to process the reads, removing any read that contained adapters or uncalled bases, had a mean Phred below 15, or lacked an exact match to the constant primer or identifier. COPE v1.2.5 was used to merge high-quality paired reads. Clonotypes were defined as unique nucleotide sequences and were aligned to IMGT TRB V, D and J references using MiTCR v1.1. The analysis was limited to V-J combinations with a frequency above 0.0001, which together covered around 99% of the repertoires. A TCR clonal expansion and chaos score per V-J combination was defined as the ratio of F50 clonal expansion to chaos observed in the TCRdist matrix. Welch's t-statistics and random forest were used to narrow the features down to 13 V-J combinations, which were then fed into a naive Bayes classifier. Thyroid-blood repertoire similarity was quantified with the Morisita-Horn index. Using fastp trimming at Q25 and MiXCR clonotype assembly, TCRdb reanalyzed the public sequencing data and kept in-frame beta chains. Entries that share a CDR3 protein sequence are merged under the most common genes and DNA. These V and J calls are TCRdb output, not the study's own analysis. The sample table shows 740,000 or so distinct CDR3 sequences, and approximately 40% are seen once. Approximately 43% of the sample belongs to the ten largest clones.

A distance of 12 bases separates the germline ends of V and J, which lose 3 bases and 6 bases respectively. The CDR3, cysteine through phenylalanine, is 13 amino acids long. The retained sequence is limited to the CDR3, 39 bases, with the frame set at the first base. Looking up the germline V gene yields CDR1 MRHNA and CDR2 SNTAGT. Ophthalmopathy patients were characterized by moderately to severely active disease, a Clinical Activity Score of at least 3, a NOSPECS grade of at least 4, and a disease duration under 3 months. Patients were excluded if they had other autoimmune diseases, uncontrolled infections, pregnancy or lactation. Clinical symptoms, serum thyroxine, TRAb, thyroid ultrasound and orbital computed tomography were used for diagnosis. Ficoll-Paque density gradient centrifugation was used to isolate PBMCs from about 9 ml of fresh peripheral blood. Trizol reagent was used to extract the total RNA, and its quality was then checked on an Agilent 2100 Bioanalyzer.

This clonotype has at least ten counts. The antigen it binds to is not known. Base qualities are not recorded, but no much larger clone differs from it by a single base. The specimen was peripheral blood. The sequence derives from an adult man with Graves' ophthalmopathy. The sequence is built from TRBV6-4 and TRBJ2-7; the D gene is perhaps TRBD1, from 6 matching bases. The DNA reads TGTGCCAGCAGTGAAGCAGACAGGTCCGAGCAGTACTTC. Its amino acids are CASSEADRSEQYF.